This TCR beta chain was sequenced in a study of blood T cell repertoires in COVID-19. Study information: Samples came from the United States, Italy and Spain, spanning acute and convalescent COVID-19. T cells, B-cell-depleted T cells, or PBMCs provided the cDNA or gDNA that served as material.

Germline loops: CDR1 LGHNT, CDR2 FRNRAP. V lost 1 base and J 1 base, leaving 4 bases between the germline ends. The CDR3 spans 13 residues. In the authors' workflow: Researchers report that nucleated cell counts were estimated from reference gene primer amplification. The table came from immunoSEQ multiplex PCR; TCRdb's copy has only in-frame clones and leaves some out. That table furnishes V, J and clone size, whereas the DNA furnished D and trimming. This sample yields around 75,000 clones, of which more than 70% are seen a single time; about 1.4% belongs to the top ten. This chain uses TRBV12-5 with TRBJ2-5, with unresolved D. The sample taken for sequencing was peripheral blood. This TCR derives from a human donor in a cohort sampled during active COVID-19. CDR3 loop: CASGLAGQETQYF. In DNA form, the CDR3 reads TGTGCTAGTGGTTTGGCGGGCCAAGAGACCCAGTACTTC. Filled out from reference TRBV12-5 and TRBJ2-5, the complete variable domain reads DARVTQTPRHKVTEMGQEVTMRCQPILGHNTVFWYRQTMMQGLELLAYFRNRAPLDDSGMPKDRFSAEMPDATLATLKIQPSEPRDSAVYFCASGLAGQETQYFGPGTRLLVL.